The subject of this entry is one TCR beta chain. CDR3 size: 14 residues. V was clipped by 1 base and J by 8 bases, with 12 bases between them. Germline V gives CDR1 LGHNA, CDR2 YNFKEQ. The record originates from a study of blood T cell repertoires in COVID-19. Study-level information: The cDNA or gDNA used as material had been derived from T cells, B-cell-depleted T cells, or PBMCs.

TCRdb's table, derived via immunoSEQ multiplex PCR, lists solely in-frame clones and lacks some. There are 100,000 or so clones in the sample; 81% occur only once, and approximately 9% lies in the top ten. This receptor was identified in a woman between 65 and 79 years old with acute or convalescent COVID-19. The sequencing sample was made of peripheral blood. The genes are TRBV4-2 and TRBJ2-1, with D tentatively TRBD2 (5 bases). The CDR3, as DNA: TGTGCCAGCAGCCAAGTAGCGAGTATCTATGAGCAGTTCTTC. Protein product: CASSQVASIYEQFF.